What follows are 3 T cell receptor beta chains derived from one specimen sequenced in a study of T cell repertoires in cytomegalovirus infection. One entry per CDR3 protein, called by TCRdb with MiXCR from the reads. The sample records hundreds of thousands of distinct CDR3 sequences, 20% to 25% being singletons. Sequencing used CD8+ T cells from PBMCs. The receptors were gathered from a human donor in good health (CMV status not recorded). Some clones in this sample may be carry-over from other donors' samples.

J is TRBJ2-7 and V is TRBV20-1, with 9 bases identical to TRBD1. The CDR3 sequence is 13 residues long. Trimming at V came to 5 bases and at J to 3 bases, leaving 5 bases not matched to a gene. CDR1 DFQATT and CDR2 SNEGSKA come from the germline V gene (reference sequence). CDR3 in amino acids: CSAWTGESYEQYV. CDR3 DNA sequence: TGCAGTGCTTGGACAGGGGAGAGCTACGAGCAGTACGTC.

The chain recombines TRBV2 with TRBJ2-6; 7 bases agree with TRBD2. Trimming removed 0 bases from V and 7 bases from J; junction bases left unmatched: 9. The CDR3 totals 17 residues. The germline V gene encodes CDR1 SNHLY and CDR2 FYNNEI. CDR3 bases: TGTGCCAGCAGTGAAGCGTGGGGGGGACGAGTTGCCAACGTCCTGACTTTC. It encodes CASSEAWGGRVANVLTF.

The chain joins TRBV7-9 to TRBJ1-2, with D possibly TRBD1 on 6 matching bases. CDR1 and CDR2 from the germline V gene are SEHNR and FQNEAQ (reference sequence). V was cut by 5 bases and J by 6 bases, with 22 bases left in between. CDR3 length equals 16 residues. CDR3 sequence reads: CASSLGSTGLANGYTF. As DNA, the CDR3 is TGTGCCAGCAGCCTGGGCTCGACAGGCTTGGCCAATGGCTACACCTTC.